A selection of T cell receptor beta chains follows, all from one sample in a study of human T cells and chemical hapten exposure. TCRdb re-derived calls from the RACE reads in MiXCR, one entry per CDR3 protein. This sample has some 200,000 distinct CDR3 sequences, with around 30% found just once. Here the sequenced sample was whole blood, taken in connection with sensitization to the hapten diphenylcyclopropenone (DPC). These receptors all come from a young woman with alopecia areata. Some clones in this sample may be carry-over from other donors' samples. CDR3s include the opening cysteine and the closing phenylalanine or tryptophan. A D gene is named only where the DNA matches it firmly. Not every row has a clone size; where given, it reads once, few, many or a size class.

D: NA
V: TRBV5-1
size: NA
J: TRBJ1-5
DNA: TGCGCCAGCAGGGCAGATAGCAATCAGCCCCAGCATTTT
CDR3: CASRADSNQPQHF

D: NA
V: TRBV28
size: few
J: TRBJ2-3
DNA: TGTGCCAGCAGTTTCGGTGGTAGCACAGATACGCAGTATTTT
CDR3: CASSFGGSTDTQYF

D: NA
V: TRBV9
size: few
J: TRBJ1-1
DNA: TGTGCCAGCAGCGTAGCAATCGGCGGCACTGAAGCTTTCTTT
CDR3: CASSVAIGGTEAFF

D: NA
V: TRBV10-3
size: few
J: TRBJ1-1
DNA: TGTGCCATCAGTGAGTCGACGAGGGCTGGTGACACTGAAGCTTTCTTT
CDR3: CAISESTRAGDTEAFF

D: TRBD2
V: TRBV29-1
size: many
J: TRBJ2-7
DNA: TGCAGCGTTTCCGGGACTACGGCCTACGAGCAGTACTTC
CDR3: CSVSGTTAYEQYF

D: TRBD1
V: TRBV5-1
size: few
J: TRBJ2-1
DNA: TGCGCCAGCAGCTTGGGCCCGCGTGACAGGGACTACAATGAGCAGTTCTTC
CDR3: CASSLGPRDRDYNEQFF

D: NA
V: TRBV10-3
size: NA
J: TRBJ1-4
DNA: TGTGCCATCAGTGAGTCGGTCAGGGAAGAGGGGAAACTGTTTTTT
CDR3: CAISESVREEGKLFF

D: NA
V: TRBV28
size: NA
J: TRBJ1-6
DNA: TGTGCCAGCAGTCCCCCACGACCGAGCAATTCACCCCTCCACTTT
CDR3: CASSPPRPSNSPLHF

D: NA
V: TRBV27
size: NA
J: TRBJ2-5
DNA: TGTGCCAGCAGTTTACAGTACCAAGAGACCCAGTACTTC
CDR3: CASSLQYQETQYF

D: NA
V: TRBV3-1
size: few
J: TRBJ1-6
DNA: TGTGCCAGCAGCCAGCAGGATTCTAATTCACCCCTCCACTTT
CDR3: CASSQQDSNSPLHF

D: NA
V: TRBV6-2/TRBV6-3
size: NA
J: TRBJ1-5
DNA: TGTGCCAGCAGTTACCTAAAGGGGGGTAAAGGAATTTTCAGCAATCAGCCCCAGCATTTT
CDR3: CASSYLKGGKGIFSNQPQHF

D: NA
V: TRBV7-2
size: many
J: TRBJ2-1
DNA: TGTGCCAGCAGCTTAGAAGGTCTAGCGTACCAATACAATGAGCAGTTCTTC
CDR3: CASSLEGLAYQYNEQFF

D: NA
V: TRBV29-1
size: NA
J: TRBJ2-7
DNA: TGCAGCGTCTCTCTTAAGTTCTCCTACGAGCAGTACTTC
CDR3: CSVSLKFSYEQYF

D: NA
V: TRBV4-1
size: NA
J: TRBJ1-5
DNA: TGCGCCAGCAGCCTAACCGGGACGGGGGATCAGCCCCAGCATTTT
CDR3: CASSLTGTGDQPQHF

D: NA
V: TRBV20-1
size: few
J: TRBJ1-1
DNA: TGCAGCGGACCAAAGGGCGCCCCTGTGAACACTGAAGCTTTCTTT
CDR3: CSGPKGAPVNTEAFF

D: NA
V: TRBV19
size: NA
J: TRBJ1-2
DNA: TGTGCCAGTAGTATAGTGGGGCAGCTCAACTATGGCTACACCTTC
CDR3: CASSIVGQLNYGYTF

D: NA
V: TRBV6-2/TRBV6-3
size: NA
J: TRBJ1-1
DNA: TGTGCCAGCAGTTACTCGCTAGCAGGCCACACTGAAGCTTTCTTT
CDR3: CASSYSLAGHTEAFF

D: NA
V: TRBV30
size: NA
J: TRBJ1-1
DNA: TGTGCCTGGAGGCGGGGGAACACTGAAGCTTTCTTT
CDR3: CAWRRGNTEAFF

D: NA
V: TRBV28
size: NA
J: TRBJ2-5
DNA: TGTGCCAGCAGTACCCGACAAGAGACCCAGTACTTC
CDR3: CASSTRQETQYF

D: TRBD2
V: TRBV7-2
size: NA
J: TRBJ2-7
DNA: TGTGCCAGCAGCATTAGCGGGAGTAGCTCCTACGAGCAGTACTTC
CDR3: CASSISGSSSYEQYF

D: TRBD1
V: TRBV20-1
size: NA
J: TRBJ1-1
DNA: TGCAGTGCTAGAGTAGCGACAGGGGCTCAAGCTTTCTTT
CDR3: CSARVATGAQAFF

D: NA
V: TRBV5-1
size: NA
J: TRBJ2-2
DNA: TGCGCCAGCAGCACAACAGGTTACACCGGGGAGCTGTTTTTT
CDR3: CASSTTGYTGELFF

D: NA
V: TRBV28
size: few
J: TRBJ2-1
DNA: TGTGCCAGCAGAGAGGTTAAGCATGAGCAGTTCTTC
CDR3: CASREVKHEQFF

D: TRBD1
V: TRBV6-6
size: NA
J: TRBJ1-1
DNA: TGTGCCAGCATCCGGGACAGGGCGAACACTGAAGCTTTCTTT
CDR3: CASIRDRANTEAFF

D: NA
V: TRBV20-1
size: NA
J: TRBJ1-5
DNA: TGCAGTGCTAGAATAGATAACGGGGAACAGCCCCAGCATTTT
CDR3: CSARIDNGEQPQHF

D: NA
V: TRBV18
size: many
J: TRBJ1-1
DNA: TGTGCCAGCTCACCGGCGGGTGAAGCTTTCTTT
CDR3: CASSPAGEAFF

D: NA
V: TRBV28
size: few
J: TRBJ2-1
DNA: TGTGCCAGCAGTATCGGACAGCTTGGCGATGAGCAGTTCTTC
CDR3: CASSIGQLGDEQFF

D: TRBD1
V: TRBV12-3/TRBV12-4
size: NA
J: TRBJ1-1
DNA: TGTGCCAGCAGTGGCGGGACAGGGCTGCGTGAAGCTTTCTTT
CDR3: CASSGGTGLREAFF

D: NA
V: TRBV5-1
size: NA
J: TRBJ2-3
DNA: TGCGCCAGCAGCCGTCGGCCGAGCGATACGCAGTATTTT
CDR3: CASSRRPSDTQYF

D: TRBD2
V: TRBV4-2
size: once
J: TRBJ2-3
DNA: TGTGCCAGCAGCCGACAGGGGACTAGCGGAGCAGATACGCAGTATTTT
CDR3: CASSRQGTSGADTQYF